This TCR beta chain was observed in a study of blood T cell repertoires in COVID-19. About the study: COVID-19 samples collected from the United States, Italy and Spain covered acute and convalescent phases.

Only a few counts were recorded for this clone. Profiling relied on immunoSEQ multiplex PCR, and the TCRdb table lists in-frame clones only, not all of them. The sample has around 76,000 clones, roughly 82% seen once. The CDR3 length is 18 residues. V trimming: 1 base; J trimming: 1 base; junction bases outside the gene matches: 5. CDR1 is KGHSH, CDR2 LQKENI, per germline. This TCR was recovered from a woman older than 75 with active or convalescent COVID-19. Input material: peripheral blood. The chain recombines TRBV18 with TRBJ1-3; TRBD1 agrees at 12 bases. For the CDR3, the DNA is TGTGCCAGCTCACCACTACGGGACAGGGGGCAATCTGGAAACACCATATATTTT. Encoded protein: CASSPLRDRGQSGNTIYF.